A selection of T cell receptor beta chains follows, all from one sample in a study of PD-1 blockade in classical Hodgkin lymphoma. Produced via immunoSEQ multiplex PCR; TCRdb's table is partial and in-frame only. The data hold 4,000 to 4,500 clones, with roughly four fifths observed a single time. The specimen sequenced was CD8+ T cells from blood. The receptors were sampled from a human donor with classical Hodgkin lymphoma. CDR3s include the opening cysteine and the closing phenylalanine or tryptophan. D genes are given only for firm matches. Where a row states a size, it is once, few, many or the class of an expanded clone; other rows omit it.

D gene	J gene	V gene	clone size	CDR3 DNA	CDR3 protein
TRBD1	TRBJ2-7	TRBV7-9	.	TGTGCCAGCAGCTCGGGACAGGGGGCCCCCTACGAGCAGTACTTC	CASSSGQGAPYEQYF
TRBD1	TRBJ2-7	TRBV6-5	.	TGTGCCAGCAGTCTATCTCCGGGACAGGGTTTCGTAAAGTACTTC	CASSLSPGQGFVKYF
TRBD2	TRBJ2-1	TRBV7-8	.	TGTGCCAGCAGCAGTCGTAGTAGCGGGCGAGGCGATGAGCAGTTCTTC	CASSSRSSGRGDEQFF
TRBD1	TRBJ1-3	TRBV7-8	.	TGTGCCAGCAGCCTGTTACAGGGGTCTTCTGGAAACACCATATATTTT	CASSLLQGSSGNTIYF
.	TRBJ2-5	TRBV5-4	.	TGTGCCAGCAGCTTGGACCAGACTAAACAAGAGACCCAGTACTTC	CASSLDQTKQETQYF
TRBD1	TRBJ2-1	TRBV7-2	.	TGTGCCAGCAGCCCCCGGGACAGCTCGCGTGAGGGGCAGTTCTTC	CASSPRDSSREGQFF
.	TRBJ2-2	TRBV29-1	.	TGCAGCGCTCGGGCCCTAGGAGAGCGGCATGCCACCGGGGAGCTGTTTTTT	CSARALGERHATGELFF
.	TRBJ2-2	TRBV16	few	TGTGCCAGCAGCCAATCCCCACTCACCGGGGAGCTGTTTTTT	CASSQSPLTGELFF
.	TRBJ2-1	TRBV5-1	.	TGCGCCAGCACAAGGGGAGGTAGCGATGAGCAGTTCTTC	CASTRGGSDEQFF
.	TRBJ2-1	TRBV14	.	TGTGCCAGCAGCCAATTATCTAGCTCCTACAATGAGCAGTTCTTC	CASSQLSSSYNEQFF
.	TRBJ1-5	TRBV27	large	TGTGCCAGCAGTCCCCAGGTTTATAGCAATCAGCCCCAGCATTTT	CASSPQVYSNQPQHF
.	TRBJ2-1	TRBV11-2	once	TGTGCCAGCAGCTTGGCCCCGGGGGTCCACAATGAGCAGTTCTTC	CASSLAPGVHNEQFF
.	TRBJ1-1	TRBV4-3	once	TGCGCCAGCAGCCAGGGGACGGACGGGACGGACACTGAAGCTTTCTTT	CASSQGTDGTDTEAFF
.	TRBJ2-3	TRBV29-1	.	TGCAGCGTCTCTCCCGGGAGTAGGACAGATACGCAGTATTTT	CSVSPGSRTDTQYF
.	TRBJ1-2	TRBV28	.	TGTGCCAGCAGCCCGGGACATCAACGATATGGCTACACCTTC	CASSPGHQRYGYTF
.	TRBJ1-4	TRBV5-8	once	TGTGCCAGCAGCGGGGACCGGGAGGGCGAAAAACTGTTTTTT	CASSGDREGEKLFF
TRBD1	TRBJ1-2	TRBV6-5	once	TGTGCCAGCAAATGGACAGGGGGGGGAAACTATGGCTACACCTTC	CASKWTGGGNYGYTF
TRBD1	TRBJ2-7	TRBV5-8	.	TGTGCCAGCAGCCTAGGGACAGGGGGCGAGCAGTACTTC	CASSLGTGGEQYF
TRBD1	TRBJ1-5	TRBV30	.	TGTGCCTGGGGGACAGGGGTTGGCAATCAGCCCCAGCATTTT	CAWGTGVGNQPQHF
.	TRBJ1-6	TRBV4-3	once	TGCGCCAGCAGCCAAGACTCAAACTCCTATAATTCACCCCTCCACTTT	CASSQDSNSYNSPLHF
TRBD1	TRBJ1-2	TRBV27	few	TGTGCCAGCAGTTTACGACAGGGGAGCGATGGCTACACCTTC	CASSLRQGSDGYTF
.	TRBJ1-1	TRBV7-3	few	TGTGCCAGCAGCTCCTCCGTGACTACTGAAGCTTTCTTT	CASSSSVTTEAFF
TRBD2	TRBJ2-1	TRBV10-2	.	TGCGCCAGCAGTGACTGGCGGGAGGGGTCGAATGAGCAGTTCTTC	CASSDWREGSNEQFF
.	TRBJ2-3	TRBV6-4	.	TGTGCCAGCAGTGAGCAGGGAGGCACAGATACGCAGTATTTT	CASSEQGGTDTQYF
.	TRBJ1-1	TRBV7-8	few	TGTGCCAGCAGCTCGCAGATAAACACTGAAGCTTTCTTT	CASSSQINTEAFF
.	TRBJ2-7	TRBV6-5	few	TGTGCCAGCAGTTACGGACAGCCGCGGGAGCAGTACTTC	CASSYGQPREQYF
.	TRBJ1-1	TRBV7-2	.	TGTGCCAGCAGCTTCGGATTGGTCGGCACTGAAGCTTTCTTT	CASSFGLVGTEAFF
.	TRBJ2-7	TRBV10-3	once	TGTGCCATCAGCGGCCCTACGGAGTACGAGCAGTACTTC	CAISGPTEYEQYF
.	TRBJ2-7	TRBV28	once	TGTGCCAGCAGTGACCACGGGACGGACTCCTACGAGCAGTACTTC	CASSDHGTDSYEQYF
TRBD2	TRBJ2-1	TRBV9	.	TGTGCCAGCAGCGTGAGGACTAGCGGGGGTACAAATGAGCAGTTCTTC	CASSVRTSGGTNEQFF
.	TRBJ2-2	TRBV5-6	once	TGTGCCAGCAGCGACACCGGGGAGCTGTTTTTT	CASSDTGELFF
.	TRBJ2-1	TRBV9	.	TGTGCCAGCAGCCTCTCTGACAGTGACTACAATGAGCAGTTCTTC	CASSLSDSDYNEQFF
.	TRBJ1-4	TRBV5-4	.	TGTGCCAGCAGCTTGGCCCCCAATGAAAAACTGTTTTTT	CASSLAPNEKLFF
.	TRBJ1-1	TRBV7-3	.	TGTGCCAGCAACCCTCGACAGAAGAACACTGAAGCTTTCTTT	CASNPRQKNTEAFF
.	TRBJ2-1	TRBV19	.	TGTGCCAGTAGTACATGGGACTGGGGGGAGCAGTTCTTC	CASSTWDWGEQFF
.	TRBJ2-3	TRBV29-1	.	TGCAGCGTTGAATCGGGTCCAGGAATTCGCACAGATACGCAGTATTTT	CSVESGPGIRTDTQYF
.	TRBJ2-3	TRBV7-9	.	TGTGCCAGCAGCCCCAAGACAGAGATCACAGATACGCAGTATTTT	CASSPKTEITDTQYF